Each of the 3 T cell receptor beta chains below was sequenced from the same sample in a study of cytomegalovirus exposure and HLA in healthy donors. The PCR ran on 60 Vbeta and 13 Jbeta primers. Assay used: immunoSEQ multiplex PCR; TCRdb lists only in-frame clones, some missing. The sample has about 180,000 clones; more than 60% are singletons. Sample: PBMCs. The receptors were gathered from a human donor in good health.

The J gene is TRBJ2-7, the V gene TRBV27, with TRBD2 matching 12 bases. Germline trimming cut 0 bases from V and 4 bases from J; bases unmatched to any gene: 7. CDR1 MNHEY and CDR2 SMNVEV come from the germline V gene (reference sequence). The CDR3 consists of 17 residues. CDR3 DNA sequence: TGTGCCAGCAGTTTATCGGCTAGCGGGGGGGCTATTTACGAGCAGTACTTC. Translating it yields CASSLSASGGAIYEQYF.

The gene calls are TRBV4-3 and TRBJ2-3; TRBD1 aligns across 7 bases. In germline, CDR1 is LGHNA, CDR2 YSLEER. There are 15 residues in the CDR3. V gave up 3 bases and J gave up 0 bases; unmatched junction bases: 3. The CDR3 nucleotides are TGCGCCAGCAGCCAGACAGGGACCAGCACAGATACGCAGTATTTT. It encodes CASSQTGTSTDTQYF.

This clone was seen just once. The CDR3 bases are TGTGCCAGCAGCGCCCGGACAGGGTCTGGGATTGAAGCTTTCTTT. Translation gives CASSARTGSGIEAFF. The chain has TRBV9 and TRBJ1-1, with TRBD1 identical over 8 bases. The CDR3 spans 15 residues. V lost 3 bases and J lost 7; bases outside the gene matches: 11. From germline, CDR1 is SGDLS and CDR2 YYNGEE.